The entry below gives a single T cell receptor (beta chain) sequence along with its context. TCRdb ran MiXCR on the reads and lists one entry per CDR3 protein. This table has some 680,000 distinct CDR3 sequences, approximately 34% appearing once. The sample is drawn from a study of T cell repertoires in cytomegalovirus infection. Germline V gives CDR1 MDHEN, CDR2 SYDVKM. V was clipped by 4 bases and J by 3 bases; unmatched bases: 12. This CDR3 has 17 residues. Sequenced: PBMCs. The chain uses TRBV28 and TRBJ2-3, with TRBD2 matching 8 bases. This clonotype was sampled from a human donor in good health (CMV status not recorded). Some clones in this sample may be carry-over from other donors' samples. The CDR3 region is CASSSSGSFSWTDTQYF. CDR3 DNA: TGTGCCAGCAGTTCGAGCGGGAGTTTCAGCTGGACAGATACGCAGTATTTT.